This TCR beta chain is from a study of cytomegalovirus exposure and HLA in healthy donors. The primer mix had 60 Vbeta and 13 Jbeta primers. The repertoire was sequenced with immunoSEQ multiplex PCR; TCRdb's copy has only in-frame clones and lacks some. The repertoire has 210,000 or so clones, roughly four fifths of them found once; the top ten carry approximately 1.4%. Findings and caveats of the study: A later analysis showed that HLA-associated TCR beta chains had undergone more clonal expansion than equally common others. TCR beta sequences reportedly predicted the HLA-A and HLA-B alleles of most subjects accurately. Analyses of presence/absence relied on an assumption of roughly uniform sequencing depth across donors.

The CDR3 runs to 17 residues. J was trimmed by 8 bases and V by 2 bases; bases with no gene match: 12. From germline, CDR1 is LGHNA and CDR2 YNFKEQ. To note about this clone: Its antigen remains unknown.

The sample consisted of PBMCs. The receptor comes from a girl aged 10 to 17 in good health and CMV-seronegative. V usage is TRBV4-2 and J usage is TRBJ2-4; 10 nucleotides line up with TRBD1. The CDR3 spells CASSQQERRDRGDIQYF. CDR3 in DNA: TGTGCCAGCAGCCAACAAGAGCGCCGGGACAGGGGCGACATTCAGTACTTC.